The source of this T cell receptor (beta chain) is a study of blood T cells in healthy people across ages. Whole-study results and caveats: Roughly linear age-related decline in beta diversity appeared, significant by age about 37.

A second PCR of 7 to 11 cycles used a sample-barcoded 5' primer and a J-beta primer mix. One entry per CDR3 protein results from TCRdb running MiXCR on the 5' RACE reads. The top ten clones hold under 8% of a sample with about 1.5 million distinct CDR3 sequences, around 39% of them seen once. Only a few counts were recorded for this clonotype. No antigen is known for it. This TCR was recovered from a woman between 18 and 30 years old in good health. The sample taken for sequencing was blood.

In DNA, the CDR3 is TGTGCCAGCAGTTTTTCAGCGGGTAGGCGTGAAAAACTGTTTTTT. Its translation: CASSFSAGRREKLFF. The V gene is TRBV12-3 or TRBV12-4, the J gene TRBJ1-4; D unclear. Between the trimmed V and J ends, which lost 3 bases and 7 bases, there was a span of 15 bases. The CDR3 length is 15 residues.